The present T cell receptor beta chain was sequenced within a study of T cells in Graves' hyperthyroidism and ophthalmopathy. The germline gives CDR1 MNHEY, CDR2 SVGAGI. Deletions cut 0 bases from V and 2 bases from J, with 15 bases between. This CDR3 is built from 17 residues. TCR beta CDR3 region amplification was performed from RNA transcripts. The HTBI set primed first-round TCR CDR3 RT-PCR. Each CDR3 protein gets one entry after TCRdb re-called the multiplex PCR reads with MiXCR. The data contain around 690,000 distinct CDR3 sequences, 15% to 20% of them singletons. This clonotype has only a few counts.

This receptor was identified in a man in his fifties or sixties with Graves' hyperthyroidism. The sample taken for sequencing was blood. The chain combines TRBV6-5 with TRBJ2-3; D could derive from TRBD1 or TRBD2 (5 bases each). The CDR3 here is CASSYSTNRDATDTQYF. CDR3 in DNA: TGTGCCAGCAGTTACTCAACCAACCGGGACGCCACAGATACGCAGTATTTT.